The clone carrying this TCR beta chain occurred a few times. The CDR3 sequence is 13 residues long. CDR1 and CDR2 from the germline V gene are DFQATT and SNEGSKA (reference sequence). Each CDR3 protein gets one entry after TCRdb re-called the RT-PCR reads with MiXCR. The table shows hundreds of thousands of distinct CDR3 sequences, with approximately 15% occurring only once. The TCR comes from a female donor in good health, serving as a healthy control. The sequenced sample consisted of memory CD4+ T cells from blood. The chain combines TRBV20-1 with TRBJ1-6; no reliable D call. The CDR3 loop is CSALRSYNSPLHF. The CDR3 bases are TGCAGCGCCTTAAGGTCCTATAATTCACCCCTCCACTTT.